These T cell receptor beta chains were read from a single sample in a study of T cells in localized non-small cell lung cancer. Using immunoSEQ multiplex PCR, the repertoire was profiled, and TCRdb retains in-frame clones only, with some absent. The table includes about 31,000 clones, roughly 94% detected once. The source material was peripheral blood, sampled before any cancer treatment. All receptors derive from a woman aged 40-69 years with stage I lung adenocarcinoma. The CDR3 runs from the conserved cysteine through the conserved F or W. Each record gives: V gene, J gene, D gene, clone size, CDR3 protein, CDR3 DNA. The D gene is left open where the match is weak. Only part of the rows carry a size: once, few, many, or a class if the clone is expanded.

>TRBV6-6|TRBJ2-5|NA|once
CASSYSTLRVMETQYF
TGTGCCAGCAGTTACTCGACCTTGCGTGTCATGGAGACCCAGTACTTC
>TRBV7-2|TRBJ2-7|TRBD1|once
CASSPGQGAREQYF
TGTGCCAGCAGCCCGGGACAGGGTGCGAGGGAGCAGTACTTC
>TRBV4-1|TRBJ1-2|NA|NA
CASSSQVAGNYGYTF
TGCGCCAGCAGCTCACAGGTTGCGGGTAACTATGGCTACACCTTC
>TRBV5-1|TRBJ1-4|NA|NA
CASSIGGSYEKLFF
TGCGCCAGCAGCATAGGGGGTTCGTATGAAAAACTGTTTTTT
>TRBV7-2|TRBJ2-7|NA|NA
CASGSGSYEQYF
TGTGCCAGTGGTAGCGGAAGCTACGAGCAGTACTTC
>TRBV18|TRBJ1-4|NA|NA
CASSPSDWGFEEKLFF
TGTGCCAGCTCGCCATCAGATTGGGGGTTCGAGGAAAAACTGTTTTTT
>TRBV4-3|TRBJ1-6|NA|NA
CASSQDAGLQSPLHF
TGCGCCAGCAGCCAAGATGCGGGTCTGCAGTCACCCCTCCACTTT
>TRBV5-4|TRBJ1-2|TRBD1|NA
CASSPSMGQLRYGYTF
TGTGCCAGCAGCCCTAGCATGGGACAGTTGAGGTATGGCTACACCTTC
>TRBV5-1|TRBJ2-2|TRBD1|NA
CASSEQGRHTGELFF
TGCGCCAGCAGCGAACAGGGGAGACACACCGGGGAGCTGTTTTTT
>TRBV14|TRBJ2-7|TRBD1|NA
CASSLSGTGRYEQYF
TGTGCCAGCAGCCTGTCCGGGACAGGACGCTACGAGCAGTACTTC
>TRBV7-9|TRBJ2-5|NA|NA
CASSLFAPAQETQYF
TGTGCCAGCAGCTTATTTGCCCCGGCCCAAGAGACCCAGTACTTC
>TRBV7-3|TRBJ2-3|NA|NA
CASSLGGQSDTQYF
TGTGCCAGCAGCCTGGGGGGACAGTCAGATACGCAGTATTTT
>TRBV6-6|TRBJ1-2|TRBD1|medium-sized
CASSYSRDRGGYGYTF
TGTGCCAGCAGTTACTCCAGGGACAGGGGGGGTTATGGCTACACCTTC
>TRBV5-8|TRBJ2-5|TRBD1|once
CASSLALGKGAKETQYF
TGTGCCAGCAGCTTGGCCTTAGGGAAGGGGGCAAAGGAGACCCAGTACTTC